These 20 T cell receptor beta chains share one sample of origin, sequenced in a study of T cells in narcolepsy. Assay: immunoSEQ multiplex PCR; the TCRdb copy retains only in-frame clones and omits some. The sample contains under 35,000 clones, 80% of which appear only once. Sequenced input: memory (CD45RA-) CD4+ T cells from blood. These receptors originate from a human donor in good health.

The CDR3 loop reads CASSWGTDTQYF. CDR3 nucleotides: TGTGCCAGCAGCTGGGGCACAGATACGCAGTATTTT. The chain carries TRBV5-6 and TRBJ2-3; D gene uncertain. This CDR3 region has 12 residues. Per germline, CDR1 SGHDT and CDR2 YYEEEE. The V end lost 3 bases, the J end lost 1 base, and 3 bases lay between the germline ends.

This clone was detected once. The chain uses TRBV4-3 and TRBJ1-5; 8 bases are shared with TRBD1. CDR1 is LGHNA, CDR2 YSLEER, per germline. Trimming removed 0 bases from V and 3 bases from J; junction bases left unmatched: 7. The CDR3 is made up of 17 amino acids. This chain's CDR3 is CASSQEGSGGNNQPQHF. The DNA for the CDR3 is TGCGCCAGCAGCCAAGAGGGCTCAGGGGGCAACAATCAGCCCCAGCATTTT.

The chain joins TRBV5-1 to TRBJ2-3; 13 bases match TRBD2. Germline assignment: CDR1 SGHRS and CDR2 YFSETQ. V lost 3 bases to trimming and J lost 4 bases; unmatched junction nucleotides: 5. The CDR3 spans 16 residues. The DNA for the CDR3 is TGCGCCAGCAGCTCTGGACTAGCGGGGGCCTCAGATACGCAGTATTTT. Amino acid sequence: CASSSGLAGASDTQYF. The full variable domain, completed using reference TRBV5-1 and TRBJ2-3, is KAGVTQTPRYLIKTRGQQVTLSCSPISGHRSVSWYQQTPGQGLQFLFEYFSETQRNKGNFPGRFSGRQFSNSRSEMNVSTLELGDSALYLCASSSGLAGASDTQYFGPGTRLTVL.

The chain links TRBV28 to TRBJ1-2; D is uncertain. The V end lost 7 bases, the J end lost 8 bases, and 17 bases lay between the germline ends. CDR1 and CDR2 (germline): MDHEN, SYDVKM. The CDR3 extends over 13 amino acids. This chain's CDR3 is CASNYPAGQGYTF. DNA of the CDR3: TGTGCCAGCAATTACCCTGCCGGCCAGGGCTACACCTTC.

The chain has TRBV10-3 and TRBJ2-3, with 7 bases aligning to TRBD2. J was trimmed by 2 bases and V by 4 bases; bases with no gene match: 6. Germline CDR1 ENHRY, CDR2 SYGVKD. CDR3 length: 15 amino acids. The CDR3 here is CAISVEGGPTDTQYF. As DNA, the CDR3 is TGTGCCATCAGTGTTGAGGGAGGGCCCACAGATACGCAGTATTTT.

The table lists this clone with a count of one. The V gene is TRBV21-1, the J gene TRBJ2-4; TRBD2, the D gene given by the table, was not confirmed from the DNA. TRBV21-1 represents a pseudogene. The CDR3 has 21 amino acids. The CDR3 loop reads CASSFQANRVEAGGAKNIQYF. CDR3 coding DNA: TGTGCCAGCAGTTTTCAGGCAAACCGGGTGGAGGCGGGAGGGGCCAAAAACATTCAGTACTTC.

The gene calls are TRBV7-2 and TRBJ2-5, with 9 bases identical to TRBD2. Trimming at V came to 6 bases and at J to 5 bases, leaving 4 bases not matched to a gene. This CDR3 is built from 13 residues. Germline V gene lookup returns CDR1 SGHTA and CDR2 FQGNSA. CDR3 in amino acids: CASSRSGRETQYF. CDR3 DNA: TGTGCCAGCAGTCGCAGCGGGAGGGAGACCCAGTACTTC.

This clone was recorded a few times. A junction boundary mismatches the germline segment, possibly from a read error. The rearrangement links TRBV5-3 to TRBJ2-3; tentatively, D is TRBD1 or TRBD2 (5 bases each). TRBV5-3 is identified as an open reading frame with a role that is uncertain. The CDR3 runs to 16 residues. The CDR3 DNA sequence: TGTGCCAGAAGCCCCGGGACGGACGGAGGCACTGATACGCAGTATTTT. It yields the protein CARSPGTDGGTDTQYF.

The chain recombines TRBV19 with TRBJ1-1; unclear D gene. This CDR3 region has 14 residues. Germline V gene sequence: CDR1 LNHDA, CDR2 SQIVND (reference sequence). Trimming cost V 7 bases and J 2 bases, with 14 bases left between them. The CDR3 bases are TGTGCCAGTACCCAGAGGTTCCAAAACACTGAAGCTTTCTTT. This sequence encodes CASTQRFQNTEAFF.

This sequence joins TRBV6-6 and TRBJ2-7; TRBD2 might be the D (5 bases). CDR1 and CDR2 (germline): MNHNY, SVGAGI (reference sequence). The CDR3 consists of 15 residues. V shed 2 bases and J shed 6 bases, with 17 bases lying between them. The chain's CDR3 is CASSYGWDSVSEQYF. The CDR3 DNA sequence: TGTGCCAGCAGTTACGGGTGGGATAGCGTCTCCGAGCAGTACTTC.

The gene calls are TRBV11-2 and TRBJ1-2; 7 positions agree with TRBD1. The germline CDR1 and CDR2 sequences are SGHAT and FQNNGV. CDR3 size: 16 residues. Trimming at V came to 4 bases and at J to 0 bases, leaving 8 bases not matched to a gene. The CDR3 DNA is TGTGCCAGCAGCTCCCGGGACAGATTTACTAACTATGGCTACACCTTC. This sequence encodes CASSSRDRFTNYGYTF. Combining the CDR3 with reference TRBV11-2 and TRBJ1-2 gives the whole variable domain EAGVAQSPRYKIIEKRQSVAFWCNPISGHATLYWYQQILGQGPKLLIQFQNNGVVDDSQLPKDRFSAERLKGVDSTLKIQPAKLEDSAVYLCASSSRDRFTNYGYTFGSGTRLTVV.

The rearrangement joins TRBV10-3 to TRBJ1-2; D gene unclear. V dropped 6 bases and J dropped 6 bases, with 11 bases sitting between them. CDR3 length equals 12 residues. In germline, CDR1 is ENHRY, CDR2 SYGVKD. The CDR3 DNA reads TGTGCCATCAGCGAAGAAGGGAATGGCTACACCTTC. It yields the protein CAISEEGNGYTF.

V usage is TRBV10-1 and J usage is TRBJ1-2, with a possible D match to TRBD1 (6 bases). Between the trimmed V and J ends, which lost 3 bases and 2 bases, there was a span of 7 bases. The CDR3 extends over 13 amino acids. Germline V lookup: CDR1 WNHNN, CDR2 SYGVQD (reference sequence). For the CDR3, the DNA is TGCGCCAGCAGTGATCAGGGGAACTATGGCTACACCTTC. This gives the protein CASSDQGNYGYTF.

This chain uses TRBV27 with TRBJ1-5; maybe TRBD1 (5 bases). Germline V gene data show CDR1 as MNHEY and CDR2 as SMNVEV (reference sequence). This CDR3 region has 18 residues. The V end lost 5 bases, the J end lost 6 bases, and 26 bases lay between the germline ends. The CDR3 DNA is TGTGCCAGCAGTCCTCCGGGACCTATCATTAACTGCAGTCAGCCCCAGCATTTT. This translates into CASSPPGPIINCSQPQHF.

V usage is TRBV5-1 and J usage is TRBJ1-6; D perhaps matches TRBD1 (6 bases). There are 15 residues in the CDR3. The germline gives CDR1 SGHRS, CDR2 YFSETQ. V shed 4 bases and J shed 8 bases, with 16 bases lying between them. The CDR3 DNA sequence: TGCGCCAGCAGCCTAGTACAGGGAGGGGATTCACCCCTCCACTTT. This translates into CASSLVQGGDSPLHF.

V gene TRBV6-1 combines with J gene TRBJ2-7, with 9 positions matching TRBD2. This CDR3 is 13 amino acids long. From germline, CDR1 is MNHNS and CDR2 SASEGT. Trimming cost V 5 bases and J 2 bases; bases outside gene matches: 1. CDR3 loop: CASSSGGPYEQYF. CDR3 in DNA: TGTGCCAGCAGTAGCGGGGGGCCCTACGAGCAGTACTTC.

The gene calls are TRBV7-8 and TRBJ2-5; 16 bases are shared with TRBD2. The CDR3 contains 15 residues. Per the germline V gene, CDR1 is SGHVS and CDR2 is FQNEAQ. V gave up 5 bases and J gave up 7 bases; unmatched junction bases: 4. Here the CDR3 reads CASSLGTSGRGTQYF. The CDR3 nucleotides read TGTGCCAGCAGCCTCGGGACTAGCGGGAGGGGGACCCAGTACTTC.

This clone has a handful of counts. CDR3 sequence: CASSQDVGTGELFF. CDR3 in DNA: TGTGCCAGCAGCCAAGATGTTGGCACCGGGGAGCTGTTTTTT. The genes are TRBV14 and TRBJ2-2; no clear D gene. Germline V CDR1 and CDR2: SGHDN, FVKESK. CDR3 length: 14 residues. V lost 0 bases, J lost 4 bases, and 6 bases lay in between.

The rearrangement uses TRBV13 and TRBJ2-1, with 7 bases aligning to TRBD2. Per the germline V gene, CDR1 is PRHDT and CDR2 is FYEKMQ (reference sequence). CDR3 length: 15 amino acids. V lost 2 bases to trimming and J lost 5 bases; unmatched junction nucleotides: 6. CDR3 bases: TGTGCCAGCAGCTTAAAGTCTAGCGGCCACAATGAGCAGTTCTTC. This codes for CASSLKSSGHNEQFF.

The V gene is TRBV7-3, the J gene TRBJ2-1; D is possibly TRBD1 or TRBD2 (6 bases each). This CDR3 comprises 16 residues. Germline V gene data show CDR1 as SGHTA and CDR2 as FQGTGA. The germline V and J ends were trimmed by 2 bases and 7 bases, with 18 bases remaining between them. The CDR3 DNA sequence: TGTGCCAGCAGCTTATCGTCTAGGGGGGCTCGGAATGAGCAGTTCTTC. Protein sequence: CASSLSSRGARNEQFF.